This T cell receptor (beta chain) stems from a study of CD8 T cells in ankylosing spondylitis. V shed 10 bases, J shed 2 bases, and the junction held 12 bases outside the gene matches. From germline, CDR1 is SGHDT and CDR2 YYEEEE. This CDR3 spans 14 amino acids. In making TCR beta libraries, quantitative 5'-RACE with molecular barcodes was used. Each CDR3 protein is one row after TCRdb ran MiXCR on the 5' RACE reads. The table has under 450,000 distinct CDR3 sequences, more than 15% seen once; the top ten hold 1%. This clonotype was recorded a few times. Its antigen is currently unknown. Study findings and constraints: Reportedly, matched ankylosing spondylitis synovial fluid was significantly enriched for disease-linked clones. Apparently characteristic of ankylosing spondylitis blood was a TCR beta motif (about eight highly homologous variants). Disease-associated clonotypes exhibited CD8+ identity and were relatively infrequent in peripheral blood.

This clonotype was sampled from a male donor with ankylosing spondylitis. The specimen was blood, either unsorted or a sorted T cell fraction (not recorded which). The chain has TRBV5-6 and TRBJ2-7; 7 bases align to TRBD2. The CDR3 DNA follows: TGTGCCTCGCTAGGGACTAAGAATCCCTACGAGCAGTACTTC. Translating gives CASLGTKNPYEQYF.